This record covers a single TCR beta chain. The antigen is undetermined. This specimen belongs to a study of OX40 agonist ivuxolimab in advanced cancers. Study-wide context: Patients were infused with ivuxolimab every 2 weeks at 0.01 to 10 mg/kg. Among those treated, three patients had partial responses, one with hepatocellular carcinoma and two with cutaneous melanoma.

Data came from immunoSEQ multiplex PCR; TCRdb stores just in-frame clones and leaves some out. This sample yields about 30,000 clones, of which roughly four fifths are seen a single time; approximately 30% belongs to the top ten. General study findings and limits: CD8+ T cells (on average) carried more expanded clones than CD4+ T cells. What antigens the expanded peripheral T cells recognized was never established.

Germline-derived CDR1 and CDR2 are SGHVS and FQNEAQ. The germline V and J ends were trimmed by 3 bases and 8 bases, with 8 bases remaining between them. The CDR3 is 11 amino acids. This TCR was recovered from an adult with an advanced solid tumor such as melanoma, head and neck, liver or kidney cancer. The chain links TRBV7-8 to TRBJ2-7, with D unclear. The sample consisted of CD4+ or CD8+ T cells sorted from blood, taken in a trial of the OX40 agonist ivuxolimab. CDR3 sequence: CASSFSVKQYF. CDR3 sequence (DNA): TGTGCCAGCAGCTTCTCTGTGAAGCAGTACTTC.